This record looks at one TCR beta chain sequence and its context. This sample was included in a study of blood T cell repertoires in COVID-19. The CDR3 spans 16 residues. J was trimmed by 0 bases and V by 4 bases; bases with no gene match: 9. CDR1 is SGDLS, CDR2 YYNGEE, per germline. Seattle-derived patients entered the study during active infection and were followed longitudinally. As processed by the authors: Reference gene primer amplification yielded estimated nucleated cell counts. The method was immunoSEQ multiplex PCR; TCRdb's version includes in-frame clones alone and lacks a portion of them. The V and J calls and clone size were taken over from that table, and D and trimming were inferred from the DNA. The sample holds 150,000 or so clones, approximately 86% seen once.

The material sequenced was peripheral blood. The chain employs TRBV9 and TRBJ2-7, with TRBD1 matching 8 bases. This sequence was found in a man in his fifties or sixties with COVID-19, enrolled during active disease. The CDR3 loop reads CASSPRTGSASYEQYF. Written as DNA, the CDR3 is TGTGCCAGCAGCCCCCGGACAGGGTCCGCCTCCTACGAGCAGTACTTC.